This T cell receptor beta chain was obtained from a study of identical twins. A universal primer site arose from template switching, and cDNA bore unique molecular identifiers. TCRdb itself ran the 5' RACE reads through MiXCR, one entry per CDR3 protein. The sample shows around 1.7 million distinct CDR3 sequences, around a third of them seen only once. In germline, CDR1 is MNHEY, CDR2 SVGEGT. The ends were cut back, 2 bases at V and 5 bases at J, with 12 bases in the middle. CDR3 size: 14 residues. Study results and limitations: Insertion counts were lower in abundant cord blood beta clonotypes, a trend that memory repertoires did not show.

This clonotype showed up just a few times. Its target is unknown. Healthy Caucasians were all of the donors. Sequencing input: cord blood. This chain uses TRBV6-2 or TRBV6-3 with TRBJ1-2, with D possibly matching TRBD1 (5 bases). The origin of this receptor is a newborn girl in good health. In DNA, the CDR3 is TGTGCCAGCAGTTACCGGGGGAGATGGTATGGCTACACCTTC. This gives the protein CASSYRGRWYGYTF.